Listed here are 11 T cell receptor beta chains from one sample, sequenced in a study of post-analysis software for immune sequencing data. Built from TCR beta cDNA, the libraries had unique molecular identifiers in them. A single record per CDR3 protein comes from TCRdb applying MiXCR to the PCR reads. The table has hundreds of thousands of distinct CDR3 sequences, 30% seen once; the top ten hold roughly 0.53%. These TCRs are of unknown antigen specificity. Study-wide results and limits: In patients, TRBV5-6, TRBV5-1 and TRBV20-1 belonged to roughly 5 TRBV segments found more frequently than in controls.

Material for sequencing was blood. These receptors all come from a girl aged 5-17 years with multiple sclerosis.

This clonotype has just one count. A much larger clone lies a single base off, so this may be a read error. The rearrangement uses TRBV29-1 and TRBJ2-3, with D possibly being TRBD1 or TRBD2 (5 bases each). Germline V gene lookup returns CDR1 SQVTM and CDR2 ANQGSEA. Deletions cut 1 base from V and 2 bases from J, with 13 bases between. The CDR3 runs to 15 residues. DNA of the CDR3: TGCAGCGTTGAAGCGAGGGGCGCCTACACAGATACGCAGTATTTT. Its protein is CSVEARGAYTDTQYF.

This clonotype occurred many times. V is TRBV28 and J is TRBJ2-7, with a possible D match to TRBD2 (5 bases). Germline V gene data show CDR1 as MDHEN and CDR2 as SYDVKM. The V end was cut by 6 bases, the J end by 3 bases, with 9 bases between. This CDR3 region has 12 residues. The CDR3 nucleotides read TGTGCCAGCAGGGACTCCTTCTACGAGCAGTACTTC. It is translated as CASRDSFYEQYF.

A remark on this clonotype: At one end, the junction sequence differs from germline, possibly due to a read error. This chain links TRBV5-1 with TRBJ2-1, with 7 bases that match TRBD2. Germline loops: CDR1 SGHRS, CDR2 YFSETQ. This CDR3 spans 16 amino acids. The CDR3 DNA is TGCGCCAGCAGCTTGGGGGGGGGAGACAGCTACAATGGGCAGTTCTTC. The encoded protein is CASSLGGGDSYNGQFF.

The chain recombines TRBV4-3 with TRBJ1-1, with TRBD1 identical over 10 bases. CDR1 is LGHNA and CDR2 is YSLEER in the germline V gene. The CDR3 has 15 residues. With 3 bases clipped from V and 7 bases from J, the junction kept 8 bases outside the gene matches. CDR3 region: CASSQSPGTGVEAFF. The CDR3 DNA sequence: TGCGCCAGCAGCCAGTCCCCTGGGACAGGGGTTGAAGCTTTCTTT.

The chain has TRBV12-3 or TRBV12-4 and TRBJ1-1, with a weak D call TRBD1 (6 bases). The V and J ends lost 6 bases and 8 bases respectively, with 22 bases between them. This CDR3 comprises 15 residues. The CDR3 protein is CASSRPGQLPKEAFF. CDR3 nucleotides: TGTGCCAGCAGCCGACCCGGACAGCTTCCCAAAGAAGCTTTCTTT.

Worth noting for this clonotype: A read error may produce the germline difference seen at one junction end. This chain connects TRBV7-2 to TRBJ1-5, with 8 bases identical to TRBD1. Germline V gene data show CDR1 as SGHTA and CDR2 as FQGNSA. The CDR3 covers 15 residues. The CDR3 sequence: CACSLRTGPDQPQHF. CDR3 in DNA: TGTGCCTGCAGCTTAAGGACAGGGCCGGATCAGCCCCAGCATTTT.

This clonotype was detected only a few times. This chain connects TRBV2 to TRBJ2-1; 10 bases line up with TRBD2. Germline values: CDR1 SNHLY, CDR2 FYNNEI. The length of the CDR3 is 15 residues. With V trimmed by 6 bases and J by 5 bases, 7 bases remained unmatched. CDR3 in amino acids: CASSRRLAGDNEQFF. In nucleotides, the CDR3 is TGTGCCAGCAGCAGGAGGCTAGCGGGAGACAATGAGCAGTTCTTC.

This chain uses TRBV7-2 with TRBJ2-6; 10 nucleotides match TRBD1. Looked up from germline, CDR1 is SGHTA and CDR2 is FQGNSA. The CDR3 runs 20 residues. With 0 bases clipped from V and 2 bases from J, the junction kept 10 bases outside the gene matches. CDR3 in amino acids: CASSLAEAGTGVAGANVLTF. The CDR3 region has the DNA TGTGCCAGCAGCTTAGCGGAGGCCGGGACAGGGGTGGCTGGGGCCAACGTCCTGACTTTC.

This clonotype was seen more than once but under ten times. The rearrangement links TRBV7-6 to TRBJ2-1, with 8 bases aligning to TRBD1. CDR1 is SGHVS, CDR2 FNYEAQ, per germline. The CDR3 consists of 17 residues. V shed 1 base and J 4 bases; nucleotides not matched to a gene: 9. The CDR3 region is CASSLDIGTGSYNEQFF. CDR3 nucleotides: TGTGCCAGCAGCTTAGATATAGGGACAGGTTCATACAATGAGCAGTTCTTC.

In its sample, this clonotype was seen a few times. CDR3 in amino acids: CASTGTGGFHEQFF. CDR3 sequence (DNA): TGTGCCAGCACCGGGACAGGGGGCTTCCATGAGCAGTTCTTC. The chain combines TRBV27 with TRBJ2-1; 12 bases map to TRBD1. There are 14 residues in the CDR3. Trimming took 7 bases from V and 8 from J; bases not matched to a gene: 6. From germline, CDR1 is MNHEY and CDR2 SMNVEV (reference sequence).

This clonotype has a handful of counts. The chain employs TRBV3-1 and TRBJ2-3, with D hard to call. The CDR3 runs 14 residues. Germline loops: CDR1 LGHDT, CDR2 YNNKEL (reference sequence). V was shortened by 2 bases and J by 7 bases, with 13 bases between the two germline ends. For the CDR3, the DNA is TGTGCCAGCAGCCAACGTACGACGCAAAATACGCAGTATTTT. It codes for CASSQRTTQNTQYF.